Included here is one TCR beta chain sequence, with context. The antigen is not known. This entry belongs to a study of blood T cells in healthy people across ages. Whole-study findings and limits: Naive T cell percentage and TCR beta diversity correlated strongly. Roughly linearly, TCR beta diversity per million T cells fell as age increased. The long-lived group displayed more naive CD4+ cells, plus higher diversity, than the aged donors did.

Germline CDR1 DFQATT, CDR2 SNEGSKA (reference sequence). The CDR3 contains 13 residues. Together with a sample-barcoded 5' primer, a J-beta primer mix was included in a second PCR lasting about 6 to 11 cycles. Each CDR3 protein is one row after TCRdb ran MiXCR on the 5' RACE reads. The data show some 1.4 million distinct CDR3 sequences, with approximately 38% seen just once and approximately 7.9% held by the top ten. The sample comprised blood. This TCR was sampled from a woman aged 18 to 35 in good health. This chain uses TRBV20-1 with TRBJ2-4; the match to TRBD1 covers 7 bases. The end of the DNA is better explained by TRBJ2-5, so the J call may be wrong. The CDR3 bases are TGCAGTGCTCCGGACAGGCTCCAAGAGACCCAGTACTTC. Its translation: CSAPDRLQETQYF.